The 4 T cell receptor beta chains reported below all come from one sample, sequenced in a study of CD8+ T cells in alopecia areata. cDNA prepared by RNA extraction and subsequent reverse transcription served as the template for sequencing. The data were produced by immunoSEQ multiplex PCR, yet TCRdb's version contains in-frame clones alone and is incomplete. Observed in the sample are more than 90,000 clones, none of them singletons. The sequenced sample was lesional skin. All receptors derive from a C3H/HeJ mouse with alopecia areata. As its MHC haplotype, the strain has H2-k.

As to this clone: Mouse germline and gene names are used. The read comes to an end 4 residues before the CDR3 does, leaving the germline J gene to fill in the end. The rearrangement uses TRBV19 and TRBJ2-5; TRBD2 agrees at 10 bases. V dropped 2 bases and J dropped 3; count of bases not matched to a gene: 3. The CDR3 is 15 residues long. Germline V gives CDR1 FNHDT, CDR2 SITEND (reference sequence). The chain's CDR3 is CASSMEDWGQDTQYF. Partial CDR3 DNA: TGTGCCAGCAGTATGGAGGACTGGGGGCAAGAC.

A note on this clone: Gene names are mouse gene names. Sequencing ends 4 residues short of the CDR3 end; the germline J gene provides the rest. The rearrangement uses TRBV1 and TRBJ2-5; TRBD1 is a possible D gene (6 bases). Germline values: CDR1 NSQYPW, CDR2 LRSPGD (reference sequence). The V end lost 3 bases, the J end lost 2 bases, and 15 bases lay between the germline ends. The CDR3 contains 16 residues. This chain's CDR3 is CTCSARSGHFQDTQYF. The covered CDR3 bases are TGCACCTGCAGTGCGCGATCGGGACACTTCCAAGAC.

This clone showed up just a few times. The database protein in TCRdb disagrees with the DNA translation at residue 13; the sequence shown here was translated from the DNA. Genes and germline come from the mouse. The read stops 3 residues short of the end of the CDR3; the missing end is completed from the germline J gene. The rearrangement links TRBV13-3 to TRBJ1-3; 12 positions agree with TRBD1. This CDR3 is built from 16 residues. Looked up from germline, CDR1 is NNHDY and CDR2 is SYVADS. J lost 4 bases, V lost 3 bases, and 5 bases had no gene match. CDR3 residues: CASSVGDRGPGNTLYF. The covered CDR3 bases are TGTGCCAGCAGTGTTGGGGACAGGGGGCCGGGAAATACG. The complete variable domain, with remaining parts taken from reference TRBV13-3 and TRBJ1-3, reads EAAVTQSPRSKVAVTGGKVTLSCHQTNNHDYMYWYRQDTGHGLRLIHYSYVADSTEKGDIPDGYKASRPSQENFSLILELASLSQTAVYFCASSVGDRGPGNTLYFGEGSRLIVV.

A few counts support this clone. Gene labels here are mouse ones. The missing CDR3 end, 4 residues past where the read stops, is filled in from the germline J gene. This sequence joins TRBV1 and TRBJ2-2, with D possibly being TRBD2 (6 bases). Germline V gives CDR1 NSQYPW, CDR2 LRSPGD (reference sequence). This CDR3 is built from 15 residues. The V end was cut by 1 base, the J end by 4 bases, with 10 bases between. The CDR3 DNA, read in part, is TGCACCTGCAGTGCAGCTGGGGCGGGCACCGGG. It codes for CTCSAAGAGTG. In full, the CDR3 is CTCSAAGAGTGQLYF.